One sample yielded the 17 T cell receptor beta chains listed below, sequenced in a study of a mutant IDH1 vaccine in newly diagnosed glioma. Noted time point: baseline, week 1 (first vaccination visit). As to treatment: pre-vaccination baseline after standard-of-care therapy. Sequencing was performed with immunoSEQ multiplex PCR; in TCRdb, only in-frame clones are kept and a portion is missing. The sample holds 45,000 to 55,000 clones, around 86% seen once. This material consisted of PBMCs, taken from a glioma patient treated with radiotherapy, temozolomide or both. These TCRs come from a man in his forties with glioma.

The rearrangement joins TRBV28 to TRBJ2-5; 8 bases map to TRBD1. V lost 7 bases and J lost 4; bases outside the gene matches: 11. The CDR3 is 15 amino acids. CDR1 and CDR2 (germline): MDHEN, SYDVKM. CDR3 coding DNA: TGTGCCAGCACCTCTCTCGGACAGGGTGTAGAGACCCAGTACTTC. Its protein is CASTSLGQGVETQYF.

The chain is built from TRBV5-4 and TRBJ2-7; 7 bases align to TRBD2. With V trimmed by 4 bases and J by 3 bases, 13 bases remained unmatched. This CDR3 spans 16 amino acids. The germline CDR1 and CDR2 sequences are SGHNT and YYREEE (reference sequence). The CDR3 DNA reads as TGTGCCAGCAGCCTGTCGGGGGGAGGGCCTGGCTACGAGCAGTACTTC. Its translation: CASSLSGGGPGYEQYF.

The chain combines TRBV2 with TRBJ2-7; possibly TRBD1 for D (6 bases). The germline CDR1 and CDR2 sequences are SNHLY and FYNNEI. The CDR3 is made up of 12 amino acids. V was cut by 6 bases and J by 2 bases, with 8 bases left in between. CDR3 amino acids: CASRGDTYEQYF. The CDR3 DNA sequence: TGTGCCAGCAGGGGGGACACCTACGAGCAGTACTTC.

This clone was seen only a few times. The chain combines TRBV29-1 with TRBJ2-1; unclear D gene. Germline V gene sequence: CDR1 SQVTM, CDR2 ANQGSEA. The CDR3 contains 16 residues. Trimming took 1 base from V and 1 from J, leaving 14 bases between them. CDR3 sequence reads: CSVEGFGQASYNEQFF. CDR3 in DNA: TGCAGCGTTGAAGGGTTCGGCCAGGCTTCCTACAATGAGCAGTTCTTC.

The rearrangement uses TRBV7-2 and TRBJ2-7, with 9 bases identical to TRBD2. This CDR3 is 13 amino acids long. CDR1 and CDR2 from the germline V gene are SGHTA and FQGNSA. Unmatched junction bases numbered 4, after V lost 10 bases and J lost 0 bases. The CDR3 region is CAIFSGSSYEQYF. Here the CDR3 DNA reads TGTGCCATATTTAGCGGGAGCTCCTACGAGCAGTACTTC. Looking up the rest from reference TRBV7-2 and TRBJ2-7 gives the full variable domain: GAGVSQSPSNKVTEKGKDVELRCDPISGHTALYWYRQSLGQGLEFLIYFQGNSAPDKSGLPSDRFSAERTGGSVSTLTIQRTQQEDSAVYLCAIFSGSSYEQYFGPGTRLTVT.

This clone showed up just a few times. The rearrangement uses TRBV6-1 and TRBJ1-4; D is unresolved. CDR3 size: 12 residues. CDR1 is MNHNS and CDR2 is SASEGT in the germline V gene. Trimming removed 6 bases from V and 7 bases from J, with 9 bases in between. Here the CDR3 reads CASRGLGEKLFF. In DNA, the CDR3 is TGTGCCAGCAGAGGGTTGGGTGAAAAACTGTTTTTT.

The CDR3 region is CASRRSWEGTYEQYF. DNA for the CDR3: TGTGCCAGCAGGAGGAGTTGGGAGGGCACCTACGAGCAGTACTTC. This rearrangement joins TRBV6-1 to TRBJ2-7; 7 bases are a match to TRBD2. With 6 bases clipped from V and 2 bases from J, the junction kept 10 bases outside the gene matches. Per germline, CDR1 MNHNS and CDR2 SASEGT. The CDR3 covers 15 residues.

This clone was counted only a few times. This sequence joins TRBV6-6 and TRBJ2-4, with 10 bases identical to TRBD1. Trimming removed 7 bases from V and 7 bases from J; junction bases left unmatched: 10. The CDR3 consists of 15 residues. CDR1 and CDR2 from the germline V gene are MNHNY and SVGAGI (reference sequence). CDR3 sequence (DNA): TGTGCCAGCACTACGACAGGGGGCGCTGGGAACATTCAGTACTTC. Amino acid sequence: CASTTTGGAGNIQYF.

The genes are TRBV5-4 and TRBJ1-1; 10 positions agree with TRBD1. V shed 5 bases, J shed 11 bases, and the junction held 6 bases outside the gene matches. The CDR3 runs 12 residues. Germline-derived CDR1 and CDR2 are SGHNT and YYREEE (reference sequence). The CDR3 protein is CASRWDRGSAFF. CDR3 in DNA: TGTGCCAGCAGGTGGGACAGGGGATCGGCTTTCTTT.

This chain joins TRBV7-9 and TRBJ2-2; D not certain. The CDR3 contains 15 residues. V dropped 8 bases and J dropped 3 bases, with 16 bases sitting between them. CDR1 and CDR2 (germline): SEHNR, FQNEAQ (reference sequence). The CDR3 nucleotides are TGTGCCAGCCCGCTTGCCCTCCTTTACACCGGGGAGCTGTTTTTT. This encodes CASPLALLYTGELFF.

The CDR3 coding sequence is TGTGCCAGCAGCTCCTCTCTCGGGGGGGCATCCTACGAGCAGTACTTC. Protein product: CASSSSLGGASYEQYF. V is TRBV7-2 and J is TRBJ2-7, with 8 bases identical to TRBD2. The germline CDR1 and CDR2 sequences are SGHTA and FQGNSA. After removal of 4 bases from V and 1 base from J, the junction contained 9 bases not matched to a gene. CDR3 length: 16 residues.

This chain links TRBV15 with TRBJ2-7; TRBD2 matches 7 bases. V was pared by 1 base and J by 2 bases, with 2 bases of the junction left unmatched. This CDR3 has 14 residues. Looked up from germline, CDR1 is LNHNV and CDR2 is YYDKDF (reference sequence). The CDR3 nucleotides are TGTGCCACCAGCAGAGCCCGGGGGGCCTACGAGCAGTACTTC. Encoded protein: CATSRARGAYEQYF.

This clone is a singleton in its sample. The chain couples TRBV7-2 to TRBJ1-4, with 7 bases matching TRBD1. The junction had 7 bases not matched to a gene; V was cut back by 7 bases and J by 5 bases. Germline lookup yields CDR1 SGHTA and CDR2 FQGNSA. The CDR3 has 14 residues. The CDR3: CASTRGRLNEKLFF. The CDR3 coding sequence is TGTGCCAGCACGAGGGGGCGCCTAAATGAAAAACTGTTTTTT.

The chain uses TRBV5-1 and TRBJ2-3; D is possibly TRBD2 (6 bases). Trimming cost V 0 bases and J 5 bases, with 13 bases left between them. The CDR3 runs 15 residues. Germline V gives CDR1 SGHRS, CDR2 YFSETQ. For the CDR3, the DNA is TGCGCCAGCAGCTTGGCCGGGCGGGGCGAAGATACGCAGTATTTT. Translation: CASSLAGRGEDTQYF.

The rearrangement uses TRBV19 and TRBJ2-2; D is undetermined. The CDR3 is 15 residues long. Germline V gives CDR1 LNHDA, CDR2 SQIVND (reference sequence). The ends were cut back, 6 bases at V and 0 bases at J, with 11 bases in the middle. CDR3 nucleotide sequence: TGTGCCAGTAGCCCGAGCCATACGAACACCGGGGAGCTGTTTTTT. It yields the protein CASSPSHTNTGELFF.

This chain joins TRBV7-3 and TRBJ1-1; tentatively, D is TRBD1 (5 bases). The germline V and J ends were trimmed by 0 bases and 1 base, with 9 bases remaining between them. CDR1 and CDR2 (germline): SGHTA, FQGTGA. This CDR3 contains 15 residues. This CDR3 reads CASSLTGGTNTEAFF. The DNA for the CDR3 is TGTGCCAGCAGCTTAACCGGGGGAACGAACACTGAAGCTTTCTTT.

There are a few counts of this clone. The CDR3 nucleotides are TGTGCCAGCAGCCCCCGCAAGGTGAACGAGCAGTACTTC. This translates into CASSPRKVNEQYF. The chain is built from TRBV11-1 and TRBJ2-7, with D unclear. Trimming stripped 5 bases from V and 5 bases from J, with 13 bases between. The CDR3 covers 13 residues. The germline V gene has CDR1 SGHAT and CDR2 FQDESV (reference sequence).